This T cell receptor (beta chain) was sequenced for a study of control samples from healthy donors and cancer patients. Measured with immunoSEQ multiplex PCR; TCRdb has only the in-frame clones, and not every one. This table holds 120,000 or so clones, about 90% found once. CDR3 length equals 15 residues. V was pared by 2 bases and J by 1 base, with 4 bases of the junction left unmatched. The germline CDR1 and CDR2 sequences are SGHRS and YFSETQ. This TCR came from a man in his fifties or sixties in good health. The sample taken for sequencing was blood. The V call is TRBV5-1, the J call TRBJ1-1; 8 bases map to TRBD1. This CDR3 is CASSFRGQENTEAFF. The CDR3 DNA reads as TGCGCCAGCAGCTTCAGGGGGCAGGAGAACACTGAAGCTTTCTTT.